This T cell receptor (beta chain) came from a study of OX40 agonist ivuxolimab in advanced cancers. This CDR3 is built from 16 residues. V shed 5 bases and J shed 0 bases, with 14 bases lying between them. The V gene's germline CDR1 is MNHEY and CDR2 SMNVEV (reference sequence). Sequenced by immunoSEQ multiplex PCR; TCRdb stores in-frame clones only, minus some. This sample has some 38,000 clones; roughly 92% occur once, and the top ten carry roughly a fifth. The chain has TRBV27 and TRBJ2-4, with D hard to call. This material consisted of CD4+ or CD8+ T cells sorted from blood, taken in a trial of the OX40 agonist ivuxolimab. This receptor was identified in an adult with an advanced solid tumor such as melanoma, head and neck, liver or kidney cancer. The CDR3 here is CASSPRVALAKNIQYF. For the CDR3, the DNA is TGTGCCAGCAGTCCTAGGGTTGCCTTAGCCAAAAACATTCAGTACTTC.